This T cell receptor beta chain was identified during a study of shared clonotypes between healthy human individuals. Over several immunoSEQ plates, each subset's genomic DNA was distributed in even portions. In the original processing: ImmunoSEQ supplied junction-only sequences lacking quality scores, so filtering was different. TCRdb's copy holds only in-frame clones and misses some; the assay was immunoSEQ multiplex PCR. V and J calls and clone size follow that table, whereas D and trimming were derived from the DNA. Here the sample spans approximately 1,500,000 clones, roughly 97% being singletons. Investigators divided CD4+ cells into CD45RA+ naive and CD45RA-negative memory subsets. Notes on this clone: Other nucleotide sequences from this sample produce the same CDR3.

Germline V gene lookup returns CDR1 SGHNT and CDR2 YENEEA. V shed 5 bases and J 2 bases; nucleotides not matched to a gene: 4. This CDR3 region has 16 residues. The gene calls are TRBV11-3 and TRBJ2-2, with TRBD2 identical over 11 bases. The TCR originated in a man under 40 in good health. The source material was naive CD4+ T cells sorted from blood. Subset in this sample: CD45RA+ positively selected. Here the CDR3 reads CASSPTSGSNTGELFF. CDR3 nucleotide sequence: TGTGCCAGCAGCCCTACTAGCGGGAGTAACACCGGGGAGCTGTTTTTT. Based on the CDR3 plus reference TRBV11-3 and TRBJ2-2, the full variable domain is EAGVVQSPRYKIIEKKQPVAFWCNPISGHNTLYWYLQNLGQGPELLIRYENEEAVDDSQLPKDRFSAERLKGVDSTLKIQPAELGDSAVYLCASSPTSGSNTGELFFGEGSRLTVL.